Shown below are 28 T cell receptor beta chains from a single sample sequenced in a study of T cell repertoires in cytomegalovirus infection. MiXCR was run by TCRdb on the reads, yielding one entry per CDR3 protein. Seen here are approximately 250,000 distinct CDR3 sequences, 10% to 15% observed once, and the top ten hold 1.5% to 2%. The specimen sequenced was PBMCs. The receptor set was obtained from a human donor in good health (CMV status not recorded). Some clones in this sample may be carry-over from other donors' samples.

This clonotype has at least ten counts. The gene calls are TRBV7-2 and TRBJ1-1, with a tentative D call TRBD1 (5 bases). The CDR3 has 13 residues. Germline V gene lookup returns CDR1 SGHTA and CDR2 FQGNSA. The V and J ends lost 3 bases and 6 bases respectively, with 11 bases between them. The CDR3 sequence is CASSLIGGAEAFF. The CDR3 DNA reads TGTGCCAGCAGCTTGATCGGGGGGGCTGAAGCTTTCTTT. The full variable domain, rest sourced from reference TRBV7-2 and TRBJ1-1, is GAGVSQSPSNKVTEKGKDVELRCDPISGHTALYWYRQSLGQGLEFLIYFQGNSAPDKSGLPSDRFSAERTGGSVSTLTIQRTQQEDSAVYLCASSLIGGAEAFFGQGTRLTVV.

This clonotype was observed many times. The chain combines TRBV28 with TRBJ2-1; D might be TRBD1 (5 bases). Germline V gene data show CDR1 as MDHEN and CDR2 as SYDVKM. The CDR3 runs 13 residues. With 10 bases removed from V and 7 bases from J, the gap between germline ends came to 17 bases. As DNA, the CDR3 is TGTGCCACCCCAGGGAAGGGTAAGAATGAGCAGTTCTTC. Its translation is CATPGKGKNEQFF.

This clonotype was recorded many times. In DNA form, the CDR3 reads TGTGCCAGCAGCTTTTACGGGACAGACTACGAGCAGTACTTC. Translating it yields CASSFYGTDYEQYF. The V gene is TRBV7-2, the J gene TRBJ2-7, with 7 bases lining up with TRBD1. With V trimmed by 3 bases and J by 3 bases, 5 bases remained unmatched. CDR1 is SGHTA, CDR2 FQGNSA, per germline. The CDR3 length is 14 residues.

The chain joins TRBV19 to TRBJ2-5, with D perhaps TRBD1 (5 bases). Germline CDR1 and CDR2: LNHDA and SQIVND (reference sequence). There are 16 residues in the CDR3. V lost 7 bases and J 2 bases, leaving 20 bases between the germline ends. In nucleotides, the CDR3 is TGTGCCAGTACGAGCTCCCACGCAGGGAAACAAGAGACCCAGTACTTC. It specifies CASTSSHAGKQETQYF.

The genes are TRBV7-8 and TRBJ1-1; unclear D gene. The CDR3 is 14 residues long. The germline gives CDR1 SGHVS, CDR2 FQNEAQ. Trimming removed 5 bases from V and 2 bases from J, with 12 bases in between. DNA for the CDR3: TGTGCCAGCAGCGGAAGGTGGGGTAACACTGAAGCTTTCTTT. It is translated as CASSGRWGNTEAFF.

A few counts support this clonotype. The CDR3 is CASSAGTGVVEAFF. CDR3 bases: TGCGCCAGCAGCGCCGGGACAGGGGTGGTCGAAGCTTTCTTT. V is TRBV5-1 and J is TRBJ1-1; TRBD1 agrees at 10 bases. The CDR3 runs to 14 residues. Germline V gene sequence: CDR1 SGHRS, CDR2 YFSETQ. Trimming at V came to 4 bases and at J to 8 bases, leaving 8 bases not matched to a gene.

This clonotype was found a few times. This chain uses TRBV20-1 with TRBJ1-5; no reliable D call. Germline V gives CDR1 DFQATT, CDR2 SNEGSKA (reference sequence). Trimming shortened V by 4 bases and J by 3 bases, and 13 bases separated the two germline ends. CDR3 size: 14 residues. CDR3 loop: CSAKEGGDNQPQHF. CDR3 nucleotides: TGCAGTGCTAAGGAAGGCGGGGACAATCAGCCCCAGCATTTT.

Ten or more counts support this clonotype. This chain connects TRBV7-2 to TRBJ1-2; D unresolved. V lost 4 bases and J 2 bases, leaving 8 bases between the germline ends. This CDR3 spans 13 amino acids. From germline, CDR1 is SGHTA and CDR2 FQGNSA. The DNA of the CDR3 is TGTGCCAGCAGCTCCCTGCCAAACTATGGCTACACCTTC. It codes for CASSSLPNYGYTF.

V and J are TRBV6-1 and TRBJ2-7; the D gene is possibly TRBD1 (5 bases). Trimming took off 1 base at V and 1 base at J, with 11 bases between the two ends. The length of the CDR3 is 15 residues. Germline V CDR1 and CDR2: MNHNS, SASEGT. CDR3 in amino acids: CASSEEGPVSYEQYF. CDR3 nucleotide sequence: TGTGCCAGCAGTGAAGAGGGGCCAGTTTCCTACGAGCAGTACTTC.

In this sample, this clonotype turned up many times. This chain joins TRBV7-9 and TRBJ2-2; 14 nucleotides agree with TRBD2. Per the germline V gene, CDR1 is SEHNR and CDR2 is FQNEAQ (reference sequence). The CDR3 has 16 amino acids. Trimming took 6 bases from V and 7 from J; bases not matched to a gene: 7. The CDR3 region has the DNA TGTGCCAGCAGGCCCGGGACTAGCGGGAGTGGCGGGGAGCTGTTTTTT. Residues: CASRPGTSGSGGELFF. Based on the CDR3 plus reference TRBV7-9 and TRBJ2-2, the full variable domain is DTGVSQNPRHKITKRGQNVTFRCDPISEHNRLYWYRQTLGQGPEFLTYFQNEAQLEKSRLLSDRFSAERPKGSFSTLEIQRTEQGDSAMYLCASRPGTSGSGGELFFGEGSRLTVL.

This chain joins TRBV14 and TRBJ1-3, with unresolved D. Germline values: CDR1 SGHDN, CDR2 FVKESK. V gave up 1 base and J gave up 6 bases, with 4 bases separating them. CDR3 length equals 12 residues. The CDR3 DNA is TGTGCCAGCAGCCAAGTATCAAACACCATATATTTT. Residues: CASSQVSNTIYF.

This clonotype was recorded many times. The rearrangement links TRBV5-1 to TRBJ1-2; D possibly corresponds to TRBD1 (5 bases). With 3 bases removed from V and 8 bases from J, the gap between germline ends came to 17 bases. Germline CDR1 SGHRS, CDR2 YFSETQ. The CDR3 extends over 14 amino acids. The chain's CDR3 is CASSSGGDGWGYTF. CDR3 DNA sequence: TGCGCCAGCAGCTCCGGAGGGGACGGATGGGGCTACACCTTC. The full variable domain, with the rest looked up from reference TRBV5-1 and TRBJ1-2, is KAGVTQTPRYLIKTRGQQVTLSCSPISGHRSVSWYQQTPGQGLQFLFEYFSETQRNKGNFPGRFSGRQFSNSRSEMNVSTLELGDSALYLCASSSGGDGWGYTFGSGTRLTVV.

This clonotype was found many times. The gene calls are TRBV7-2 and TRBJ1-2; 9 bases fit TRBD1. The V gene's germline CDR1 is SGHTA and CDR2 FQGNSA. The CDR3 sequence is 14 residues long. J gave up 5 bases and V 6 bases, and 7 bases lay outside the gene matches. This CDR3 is CASRPQGAGYGYTF. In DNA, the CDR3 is TGTGCCAGCAGGCCACAGGGGGCCGGATATGGCTACACCTTC.

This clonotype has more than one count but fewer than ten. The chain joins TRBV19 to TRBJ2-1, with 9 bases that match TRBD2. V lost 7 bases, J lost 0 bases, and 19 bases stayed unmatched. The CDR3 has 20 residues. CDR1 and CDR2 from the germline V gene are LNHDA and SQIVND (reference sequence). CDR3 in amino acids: CASTPRTLAGSISSYNEQFF. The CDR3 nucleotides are TGTGCCAGTACCCCCCGGACGCTAGCGGGGTCGATAAGCTCCTACAATGAGCAGTTCTTC.

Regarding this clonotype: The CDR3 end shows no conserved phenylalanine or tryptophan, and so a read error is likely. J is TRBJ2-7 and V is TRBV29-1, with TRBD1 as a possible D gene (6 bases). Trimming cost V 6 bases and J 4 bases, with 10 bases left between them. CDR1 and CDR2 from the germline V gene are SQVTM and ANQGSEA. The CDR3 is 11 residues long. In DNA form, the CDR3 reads TGCAGCGTGGAACAGGGATACGAGCAGTACTAC. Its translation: CSVEQGYEQYY.

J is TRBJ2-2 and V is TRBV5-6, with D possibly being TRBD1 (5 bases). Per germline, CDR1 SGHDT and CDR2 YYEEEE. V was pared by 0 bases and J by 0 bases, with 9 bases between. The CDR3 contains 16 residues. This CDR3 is CASSLGPGTNTGELFF. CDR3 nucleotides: TGTGCCAGCAGCTTGGGGCCAGGGACGAACACCGGGGAGCTGTTTTTT. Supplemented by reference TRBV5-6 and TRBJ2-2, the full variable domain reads DAGVTQSPTHLIKTRGQQVTLRCSPKSGHDTVSWYQQALGQGPQFIFQYYEEEERQRGNFPDRFSGHQFPNYSSELNVNALLLGDSALYLCASSLGPGTNTGELFFGEGSRLTVL.

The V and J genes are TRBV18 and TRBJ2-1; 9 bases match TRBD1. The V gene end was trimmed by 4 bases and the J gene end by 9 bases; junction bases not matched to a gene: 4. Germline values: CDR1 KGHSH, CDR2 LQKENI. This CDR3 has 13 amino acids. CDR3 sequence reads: CASSQGQGVEQFF. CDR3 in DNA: TGTGCCAGCTCACAGGGACAGGGCGTTGAGCAGTTCTTC.

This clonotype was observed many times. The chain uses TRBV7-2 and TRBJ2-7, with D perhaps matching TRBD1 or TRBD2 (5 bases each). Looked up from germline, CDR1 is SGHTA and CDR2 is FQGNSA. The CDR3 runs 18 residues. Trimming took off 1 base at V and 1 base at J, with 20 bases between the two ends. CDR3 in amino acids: CASSLEGGAGTASYEQYF. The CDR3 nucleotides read TGTGCCAGCAGCTTAGAAGGCGGTGCCGGGACGGCTTCCTACGAGCAGTACTTC. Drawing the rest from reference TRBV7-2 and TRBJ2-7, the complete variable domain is GAGVSQSPSNKVTEKGKDVELRCDPISGHTALYWYRQSLGQGLEFLIYFQGNSAPDKSGLPSDRFSAERTGGSVSTLTIQRTQQEDSAVYLCASSLEGGAGTASYEQYFGPGTRLTVT.

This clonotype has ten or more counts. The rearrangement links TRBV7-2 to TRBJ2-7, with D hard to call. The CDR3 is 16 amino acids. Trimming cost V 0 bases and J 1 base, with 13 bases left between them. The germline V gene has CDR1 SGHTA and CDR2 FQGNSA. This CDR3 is CASSLAGTWGSYEQYF. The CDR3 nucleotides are TGTGCCAGCAGCTTAGCGGGTACTTGGGGTTCCTACGAGCAGTACTTC.

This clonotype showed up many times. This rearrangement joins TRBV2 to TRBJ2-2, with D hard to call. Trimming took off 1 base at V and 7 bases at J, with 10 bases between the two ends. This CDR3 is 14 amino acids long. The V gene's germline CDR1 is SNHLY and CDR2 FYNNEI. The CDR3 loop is CASSEVRVSGELFF. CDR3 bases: TGTGCCAGCAGTGAAGTCCGGGTTAGCGGGGAGCTGTTTTTT.

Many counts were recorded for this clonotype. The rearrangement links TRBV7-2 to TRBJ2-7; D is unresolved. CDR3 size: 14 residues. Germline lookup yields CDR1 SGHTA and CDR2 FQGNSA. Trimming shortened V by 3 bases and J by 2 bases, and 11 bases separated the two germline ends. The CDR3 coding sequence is TGTGCCAGCAGCTTCGGGCTCGTACCCTACGAGCAGTACTTC. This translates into CASSFGLVPYEQYF.

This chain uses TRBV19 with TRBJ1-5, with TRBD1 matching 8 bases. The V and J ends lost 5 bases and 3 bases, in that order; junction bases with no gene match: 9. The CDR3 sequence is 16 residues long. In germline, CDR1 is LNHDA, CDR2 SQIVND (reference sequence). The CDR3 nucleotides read TGTGCCAGTAGTCCAGACAGGGGCCGGGACAATCAGCCCCAGCATTTT. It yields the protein CASSPDRGRDNQPQHF.

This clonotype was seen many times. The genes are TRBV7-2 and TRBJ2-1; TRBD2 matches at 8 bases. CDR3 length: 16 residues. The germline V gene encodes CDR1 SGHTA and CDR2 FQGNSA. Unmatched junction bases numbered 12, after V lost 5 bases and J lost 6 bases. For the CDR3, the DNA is TGTGCCAGCAGCCCCCGTTCGGCGCGGGGGGCCAATGAGCAGTTCTTC. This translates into CASSPRSARGANEQFF.

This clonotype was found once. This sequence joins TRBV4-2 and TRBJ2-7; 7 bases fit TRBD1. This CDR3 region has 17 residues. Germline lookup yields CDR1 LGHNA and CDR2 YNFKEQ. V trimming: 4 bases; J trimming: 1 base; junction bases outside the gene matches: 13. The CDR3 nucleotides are TGTGCCAGCAGCCCGGGACAGCCACTTCTCCAATCCTACGAGCAGTACTTC. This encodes CASSPGQPLLQSYEQYF.

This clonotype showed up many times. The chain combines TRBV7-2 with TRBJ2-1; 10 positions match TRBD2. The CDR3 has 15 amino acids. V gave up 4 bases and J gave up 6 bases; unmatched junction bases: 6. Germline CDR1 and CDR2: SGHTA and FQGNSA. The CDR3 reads CASSYRTSGSNEQFF. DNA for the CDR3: TGTGCCAGCAGCTATAGGACTAGCGGATCCAATGAGCAGTTCTTC.

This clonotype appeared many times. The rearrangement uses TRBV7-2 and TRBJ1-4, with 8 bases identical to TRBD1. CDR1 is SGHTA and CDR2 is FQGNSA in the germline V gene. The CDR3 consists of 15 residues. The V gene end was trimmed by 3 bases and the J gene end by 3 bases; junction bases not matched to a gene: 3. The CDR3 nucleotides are TGTGCCAGCAGCTTGCGGGGACAGGCTAATGAAAAACTGTTTTTT. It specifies CASSLRGQANEKLFF. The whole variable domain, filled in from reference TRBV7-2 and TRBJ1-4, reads GAGVSQSPSNKVTEKGKDVELRCDPISGHTALYWYRQSLGQGLEFLIYFQGNSAPDKSGLPSDRFSAERTGGSVSTLTIQRTQQEDSAVYLCASSLRGQANEKLFFGSGTQLSVL.

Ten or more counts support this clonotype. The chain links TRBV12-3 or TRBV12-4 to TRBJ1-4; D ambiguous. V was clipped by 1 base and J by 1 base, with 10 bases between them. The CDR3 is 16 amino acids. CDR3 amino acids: CASSLVTGETNEKLFF. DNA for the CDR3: TGTGCCAGCAGTTTAGTAACCGGGGAAACTAATGAAAAACTGTTTTTT.

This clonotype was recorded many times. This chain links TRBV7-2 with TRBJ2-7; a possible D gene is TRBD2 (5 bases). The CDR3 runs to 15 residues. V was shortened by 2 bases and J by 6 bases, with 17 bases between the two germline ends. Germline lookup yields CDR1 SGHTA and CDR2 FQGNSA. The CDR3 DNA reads TGTGCCAGCAGCTTACTTCCGGGGTCGGGCATCGAGCAGTACTTC. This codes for CASSLLPGSGIEQYF.